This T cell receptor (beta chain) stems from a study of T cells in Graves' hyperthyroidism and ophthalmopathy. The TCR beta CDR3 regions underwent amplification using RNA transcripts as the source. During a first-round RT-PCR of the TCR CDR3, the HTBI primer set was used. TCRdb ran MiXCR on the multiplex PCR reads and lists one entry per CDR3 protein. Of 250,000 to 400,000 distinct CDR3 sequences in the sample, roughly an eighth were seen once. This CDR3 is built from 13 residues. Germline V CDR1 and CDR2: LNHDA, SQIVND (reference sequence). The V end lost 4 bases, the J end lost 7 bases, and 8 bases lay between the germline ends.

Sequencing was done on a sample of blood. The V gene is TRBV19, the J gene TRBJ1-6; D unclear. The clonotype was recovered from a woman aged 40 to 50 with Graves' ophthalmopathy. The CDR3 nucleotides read TGTGCCAGTAGTACCACAGCGAATTCACCCCTCCACTTT. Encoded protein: CASSTTANSPLHF.